These 21 T cell receptor beta chains share one sample of origin, sequenced in a study of early stage breast cancer tumors. The method was immunoSEQ multiplex PCR; TCRdb's version includes in-frame clones alone and lacks a portion of them. The repertoire includes 20,000 to 25,000 clones, 65% to 75% of them detected once, and 9.5% to 10% sits in the top ten. The specimen was breast tumor tissue. These receptors all stem from a person in their 60s with breast cancer.

The chain links TRBV7-3 to TRBJ2-7; 9 nucleotides align to TRBD2. From germline, CDR1 is SGHTA and CDR2 FQGTGA. This CDR3 spans 14 amino acids. V lost 3 bases and J lost 3; bases outside the gene matches: 3. CDR3 residues: CASSLASGNYEQYF. The CDR3 DNA sequence: TGTGCCAGCAGCTTGGCTAGCGGGAACTACGAGCAGTACTTC.

In DNA form, the CDR3 reads TGTGCCAGCAGTTCTTTCCGAGGACAGGGGAACACCGGGGAGCTGTTTTTT. Translated, it gives CASSSFRGQGNTGELFF. This chain uses TRBV2 with TRBJ2-2, with TRBD1 matching over 8 bases. The CDR3 runs to 17 residues. V lost 5 bases to trimming and J lost 1 base; unmatched junction nucleotides: 9. The germline gives CDR1 SNHLY, CDR2 FYNNEI.

This chain uses TRBV19 with TRBJ2-7; TRBD2 aligns across 9 bases. Germline V gives CDR1 LNHDA, CDR2 SQIVND (reference sequence). This CDR3 is built from 15 residues. With 4 bases clipped from V and 2 bases from J, the junction kept 6 bases outside the gene matches. The CDR3 DNA follows: TGTGCCAGTAGTAACGGCGGCGGGAGGGCCTACGAGCAGTACTTC. This codes for CASSNGGGRAYEQYF.

Remarks on this clone: The DNA is left out, because the CDR3 cannot be placed on it with certainty; the CDR3 is given as TCRdb lists it. The gene calls are TRBV12-1 and TRBJ1-2; the D segment call TRBD1 is taken from the table without a DNA check. TRBV12-1 is flagged as a pseudogene. The CDR3 is 20 residues long, counting both termini. CDR3 amino acids: CASSFVGPGTGGVPNYGYTF.

This clone is deemed medium-sized. This chain links TRBV29-1 with TRBJ1-1; no clear D gene. Germline loops: CDR1 SQVTM, CDR2 ANQGSEA. Deletions cut 8 bases from V and 5 bases from J, with 12 bases between. The CDR3 extends over 11 amino acids. CDR3 sequence reads: CSCIGGTEAFF. CDR3 DNA: TGCAGCTGCATCGGAGGGACTGAAGCTTTCTTT.

The chain employs TRBV9 and TRBJ2-5, with a tentative D call TRBD1 (5 bases). Between the trimmed V and J ends, which lost 0 bases and 7 bases, there was a span of 13 bases. The CDR3 runs to 14 residues. Germline CDR1 is SGDLS and CDR2 is YYNGEE. DNA for the CDR3: TGTGCCAGCAGCGTAGGTGGGGCGGAGACGACCCAGTACTTC. Its translation is CASSVGGAETTQYF.

V is TRBV5-8 and J is TRBJ1-5; 10 bases agree with TRBD1. After removal of 1 base from V and 5 bases from J, the junction contained 9 bases not matched to a gene. The germline CDR1 and CDR2 sequences are SGHTS and YDEGEE. The CDR3 loop spans 17 amino acids. The DNA of the CDR3 is TGTGCCAGCAGCTTGATCTCCGGGACAGGGGTAGATCAGCCCCAGCATTTT. Translation: CASSLISGTGVDQPQHF.

In nucleotides, the CDR3 is TGTGCCAGCAGACTAGCGGGCAACTCCTACGAGCAGTACTTC. Amino acid sequence: CASRLAGNSYEQYF. The rearrangement links TRBV7-9 to TRBJ2-7, with 9 bases that match TRBD2. V was pared by 6 bases and J by 0 bases, with 3 bases of the junction left unmatched. Germline CDR1 SEHNR, CDR2 FQNEAQ (reference sequence). This CDR3 region has 14 residues.

This chain uses TRBV6-5 with TRBJ1-3; D possibly corresponds to TRBD1 (6 bases). Germline V gene data show CDR1 as MNHEY and CDR2 as SVGAGI. The CDR3 sequence is 16 residues long. Trimming removed 2 bases at V and 2 bases at J, with 13 bases between. The CDR3, as DNA: TGTGCCAGCAGTTACCTTTCAGCAGGGGCTGGAAACACCATATATTTT. Its translation is CASSYLSAGAGNTIYF.

This clone has just a few counts. The chain carries TRBV15 and TRBJ1-5; 11 bases agree with TRBD1. There are 15 residues in the CDR3. The J segment lost 6 bases and the V segment lost 3 bases, leaving 4 bases of the junction unmatched. Germline CDR1 and CDR2: LNHNV and YYDKDF (reference sequence). CDR3 nucleotide sequence: TGTGCCACCAGCAGTGGGACAGGGGGAGGTCAGCCCCAGCATTTT. Residues: CATSSGTGGGQPQHF. Combining the CDR3 with reference TRBV15 and TRBJ1-5 gives the whole variable domain DAMVIQNPRYQVTQFGKPVTLSCSQTLNHNVMYWYQQKSSQAPKLLFHYYDKDFNNEADTPDNFQSRRPNTSFCFLDIRSPGLGDTAMYLCATSSGTGGGQPQHFGDGTRLSIL.

This chain connects TRBV29-1 to TRBJ2-5; 10 nucleotides agree with TRBD1. The CDR3 is made up of 13 amino acids. Germline CDR1 is SQVTM and CDR2 is ANQGSEA. V shed 6 bases and J 7 bases; nucleotides not matched to a gene: 8. The CDR3 reads CSVDGQGEVTQYF. In DNA form, the CDR3 reads TGCAGCGTGGACGGACAGGGGGAGGTGACCCAGTACTTC.

The chain employs TRBV9 and TRBJ2-3; the match to TRBD2 covers 9 bases. There are 16 residues in the CDR3. Germline lookup yields CDR1 SGDLS and CDR2 YYNGEE. Trimming took 0 bases from V and 1 from J; bases not matched to a gene: 3. Here the CDR3 reads CASSVEAGGGTDTQYF. The DNA of the CDR3 is TGTGCCAGCAGCGTAGAGGCGGGGGGGGGCACAGATACGCAGTATTTT.

V usage is TRBV7-9 and J usage is TRBJ1-2; 9 nucleotides align to TRBD1. CDR3 size: 15 residues. V lost 4 bases and J lost 4; bases outside the gene matches: 7. Germline CDR1 SEHNR, CDR2 FQNEAQ (reference sequence). The CDR3 DNA reads TGTGCCAGCAGCTCCGGGACAGGGACTGTCTATGGCTACACCTTC. This gives the protein CASSSGTGTVYGYTF.

The chain joins TRBV27 to TRBJ2-1; TRBD2 aligns across 12 bases. The CDR3 contains 13 residues. Unmatched junction bases numbered 1, after V lost 6 bases and J lost 7 bases. CDR1 and CDR2 from the germline V gene are MNHEY and SMNVEV (reference sequence). For the CDR3, the DNA is TGTGCCAGCAGGACTAGCGGGGGTAATGAGCAGTTCTTC. Its translation: CASRTSGGNEQFF.

This clone was detected ten times or more. The chain uses TRBV5-1 and TRBJ1-5, with a weak D call TRBD1 (5 bases). V was cut by 1 base and J by 1 base, with 9 bases left in between. Germline CDR1 is SGHRS and CDR2 is YFSETQ. The CDR3 runs 15 residues. CDR3 nucleotide sequence: TGCGCCAGCAGCTTGTCGGGGGGGAGCAATCAGCCCCAGCATTTT. It codes for CASSLSGGSNQPQHF.

The genes are TRBV9 and TRBJ2-2; 8 positions agree with TRBD2. V trimming: 0 bases; J trimming: 3 bases; junction bases outside the gene matches: 4. Germline CDR1 SGDLS, CDR2 YYNGEE. The CDR3 is 16 amino acids. In DNA form, the CDR3 reads TGTGCCAGCAGCGTAGGACCGGGAGGGGACACCGGGGAGCTGTTTTTT. The encoded protein is CASSVGPGGDTGELFF. Based on the CDR3 plus reference TRBV9 and TRBJ2-2, the full variable domain is DSGVTQTPKHLITATGQRVTLRCSPRSGDLSVYWYQQSLDQGLQFLIQYYNGEERAKGNILERFSAQQFPDLHSELNLSSLELGDSALYFCASSVGPGGDTGELFFGEGSRLTVL.

This clone was counted between two and nine times. The rearrangement joins TRBV28 to TRBJ1-2; D not resolved. V lost 3 bases and J lost 4, with 12 bases in between. The CDR3 has 14 amino acids. Germline V lookup: CDR1 MDHEN, CDR2 SYDVKM. The CDR3 region is CASSLSVRAYGYTF. CDR3 bases: TGTGCCAGCAGTTTGAGCGTGAGGGCCTATGGCTACACCTTC.

V is TRBV7-3 and J is TRBJ2-3; maybe TRBD2 (5 bases). The CDR3 consists of 15 residues. Trimming pared 2 bases from V and 4 bases from J, leaving 13 bases between. Germline V gene data show CDR1 as SGHTA and CDR2 as FQGTGA. The CDR3 DNA follows: TGTGCCAGCAGCTTATCGGGTGGAGGTGCAGATACGCAGTATTTT. Amino acids: CASSLSGGGADTQYF. Filled out from reference TRBV7-3 and TRBJ2-3, the complete variable domain reads GAGVSQTPSNKVTEKGKYVELRCDPISGHTALYWYRQSLGQGPEFLIYFQGTGAADDSGLPNDRFFAVRPEGSVSTLKIQRTERGDSAVYLCASSLSGGGADTQYFGPGTRLTVL.

The chain couples TRBV12-2 to TRBJ2-1; TRBD2, the D gene given by the table, was not confirmed from the DNA. TRBV12-2 is a known pseudogene. The CDR3 is made up of 20 amino acids. Here the CDR3 DNA reads TGTGCAAGTCGCTTAGATAAGGGACTAGCGGGAGGGCCGGGGTCGAATGAGCAGTTCTTC. This encodes CASRLDKGLAGGPGSNEQFF.

The chain has TRBV7-6 and TRBJ2-7; D possibly corresponds to TRBD1 (7 bases). The CDR3 extends over 15 amino acids. Germline CDR1 SGHVS, CDR2 FNYEAQ. Trimming shortened V by 4 bases and J by 2 bases, and 15 bases separated the two germline ends. CDR3 in amino acids: CASSSRQGGTYEQYF. The DNA of the CDR3 is TGTGCCAGCAGCTCCCGACAGGGAGGCACCTACGAGCAGTACTTC.

This chain connects TRBV15 to TRBJ1-5; D not certain. Germline CDR1 reads LNHNV; CDR2 reads YYDKDF (reference sequence). The CDR3 sequence is 13 residues long. Trimming pared 0 bases from V and 5 bases from J, leaving 5 bases between. The CDR3 loop is CATSRDGDQPQHF. The CDR3 DNA reads TGTGCCACCAGCAGAGATGGAGATCAGCCCCAGCATTTT.